This T cell receptor (beta chain) was recovered during a study of blood T cell repertoires in COVID-19. The repertoire was sequenced with immunoSEQ multiplex PCR; TCRdb's copy has only in-frame clones and lacks some. Among 250,000 to 300,000 clones listed, about 88% were seen once. With 8 bases clipped from V and 7 bases from J, the junction kept 10 bases outside the gene matches. Germline V gives CDR1 ENHRY, CDR2 SYGVKD. The CDR3 extends over 13 amino acids. This clone came up once. The sequence was obtained from a woman in her 70s with COVID-19, enrolled during active disease. The sample consisted of peripheral blood. The V call is TRBV10-3, the J call TRBJ1-2, with 7 bases lining up with TRBD1. CDR3 DNA sequence: TGTGCCATCTCCAGGGGGACCTCTGTTGGCTACACCTTC. Translated, it gives CAISRGTSVGYTF.